The next 25 T cell receptor beta chains were all read from a single sample in a study of graft-versus-host responses after intestinal transplantation. Antigens for these TCRs are unknown. Sequencing used immunoSEQ multiplex PCR; TCRdb keeps in-frame clones, though not all of them. The table includes over 85,000 clones, around 91% detected once. Sequenced material: unstimulated CD4+ T cells sorted from spleen or lymph node cells, taken before transplant. The receptors were sampled from a human donor who was the organ donor for an intestinal transplant.

A remark on this clone: One end of the junction does not line up with germline, which may come from a read error. The V call is TRBV5-4, the J call TRBJ1-2, with 8 nucleotides matching TRBD1. The CDR3 length is 13 residues. CDR1 is SGHNT and CDR2 is YYREEE in the germline V gene (reference sequence). The CDR3 nucleotides read TGTGCCAGCACCTTGGACAGGGCTGGGGGCTACACCTTC. This encodes CASTLDRAGGYTF.

The chain uses TRBV7-2 and TRBJ1-2; 7 bases match TRBD1. The junction had 6 bases not matched to a gene; V was cut back by 4 bases and J by 1 base. Germline V gene sequence: CDR1 SGHTA, CDR2 FQGNSA. This CDR3 has 15 amino acids. The CDR3, as DNA: TGTGCCAGCAGCTGGGGGACAGTCGGTAACTATGGCTACACCTTC. This translates into CASSWGTVGNYGYTF.

The chain recombines TRBV27 with TRBJ1-1; no definite D call. This CDR3 has 15 residues. V shed 0 bases and J shed 7 bases, with 15 bases lying between them. Germline V gene lookup returns CDR1 MNHEY and CDR2 SMNVEV (reference sequence). CDR3 DNA: TGTGCCAGCAGTTTATCGATTGCAGTGGGCCGTGAAGCTTTCTTT. Residues: CASSLSIAVGREAFF.

The chain joins TRBV10-3 to TRBJ1-1; maybe TRBD1 (6 bases). The CDR3 sequence is 15 residues long. The germline V gene has CDR1 ENHRY and CDR2 SYGVKD. The V and J ends lost 0 bases and 4 bases respectively, with 12 bases between them. The CDR3 loop reads CAISESQGTGTEAFF. As DNA, the CDR3 is TGTGCCATCAGTGAGTCTCAGGGGACGGGCACTGAAGCTTTCTTT.

This clone has just one count. The V call is TRBV4-3, the J call TRBJ2-7; D is possibly TRBD1 (6 bases). This CDR3 has 17 residues. The V and J ends lost 2 bases and 0 bases respectively, with 17 bases between them. Germline-derived CDR1 and CDR2 are LGHNA and YSLEER. The CDR3 sequence is CASSQFSKAGDSYEQYF. CDR3 sequence (DNA): TGCGCCAGCAGCCAATTCTCGAAGGCAGGGGACTCCTACGAGCAGTACTTC.

V is TRBV5-6 and J is TRBJ2-2; 7 positions agree with TRBD2. There are 16 residues in the CDR3. In germline, CDR1 is SGHDT, CDR2 YYEEEE. Germline trimming cut 5 bases from V and 2 bases from J; bases unmatched to any gene: 9. The CDR3, as DNA: TGTGCCAGCAGACACTGGGGGGGGTCCAACACCGGGGAGCTGTTTTTT. This encodes CASRHWGGSNTGELFF.

The chain is built from TRBV18 and TRBJ2-1; 8 bases are shared with TRBD1. This CDR3 spans 13 amino acids. Unmatched junction bases numbered 2, after V lost 3 bases and J lost 7 bases. Germline lookup yields CDR1 KGHSH and CDR2 LQKENI. The CDR3 DNA reads TGTGCCAGCTCACCTGGACAGGGTAATGAGCAGTTCTTC. Translating gives CASSPGQGNEQFF.

This clone came up a few times. This chain connects TRBV19 to TRBJ1-4; no clear D gene. Germline CDR1 is LNHDA and CDR2 is SQIVND (reference sequence). The CDR3 is made up of 15 amino acids. Trimming shortened V by 5 bases and J by 8 bases, and 18 bases separated the two germline ends. This chain's CDR3 is CASSLSPGSSEKLFF. The DNA for the CDR3 is TGTGCCAGTAGTCTTTCCCCGGGTTCAAGCGAAAAACTGTTTTTT.

The rearrangement uses TRBV7-2 and TRBJ2-3, with 8 nucleotides matching TRBD2. The CDR3 consists of 16 residues. Trimming cost V 5 bases and J 5 bases; bases outside gene matches: 12. Per germline, CDR1 SGHTA and CDR2 FQGNSA. The CDR3 here is CASSHRVAGSIDTQYF. Written as DNA, the CDR3 is TGTGCCAGCAGCCATAGGGTAGCGGGGTCTATAGATACGCAGTATTTT.

The chain employs TRBV28 and TRBJ2-7, with D perhaps matching TRBD1 (6 bases). The V gene's germline CDR1 is MDHEN and CDR2 SYDVKM. V was pared by 2 bases and J by 0 bases, with 14 bases between. This CDR3 comprises 16 residues. As DNA, the CDR3 is TGTGCCAGCAGTTTAATTTTGGGACACGGCTCCTACGAGCAGTACTTC. It specifies CASSLILGHGSYEQYF. The variable domain in full, completed from reference TRBV28 and TRBJ2-7, reads DVKVTQSSRYLVKRTGEKVFLECVQDMDHENMFWYRQDPGLGLRLIYFSYDVKMKEKGDIPEGYSVSREKKERFSLILESASTNQTSMYLCASSLILGHGSYEQYFGPGTRLTVT.

The chain couples TRBV6-4 to TRBJ1-1, with a possible D match to TRBD1 (5 bases). The CDR3 loop spans 14 amino acids. V lost 9 bases and J lost 6, with 20 bases in between. Germline V gene sequence: CDR1 MRHNA, CDR2 SNTAGT. Here the CDR3 reads CARKRCGGGAEAFF. The CDR3 DNA follows: TGTGCCAGGAAACGCTGTGGGGGAGGAGCTGAAGCTTTCTTT.

The J gene is TRBJ2-3, the V gene TRBV27; TRBD1 agrees at 11 bases. The J segment lost 5 bases and the V segment lost 6 bases, leaving 10 bases of the junction unmatched. This CDR3 has 16 residues. Germline CDR1 and CDR2: MNHEY and SMNVEV (reference sequence). DNA for the CDR3: TGTGCCAGCAGCCCTGGGCCGGGACAGGGGGGAGATACGCAGTATTTT. Its translation is CASSPGPGQGGDTQYF.

The chain couples TRBV11-2 to TRBJ2-1; 9 nucleotides line up with TRBD2. This CDR3 has 15 residues. With 8 bases clipped from V and 0 bases from J, the junction kept 5 bases outside the gene matches. In germline, CDR1 is SGHAT, CDR2 FQNNGV. Here the CDR3 DNA reads TGTGCCAGCGGCGCGGGGGGGAGCTCCTACAATGAGCAGTTCTTC. Encoded protein: CASGAGGSSYNEQFF.

The CDR3 DNA reads as TGTGCCAGCAGCTTATATGCCGGGTCAACCTACAATGAGCAGTTCTTC. Protein sequence: CASSLYAGSTYNEQFF. The V call is TRBV11-2, the J call TRBJ2-1; D gene unclear. V was cut by 2 bases and J by 2 bases, with 13 bases left in between. The CDR3 runs 16 residues. Germline V CDR1 and CDR2: SGHAT, FQNNGV.

V is TRBV10-2 and J is TRBJ2-1; 7 nucleotides match TRBD2. The CDR3 has 14 amino acids. CDR1 is WSHSY, CDR2 SAAADI, per germline. J gave up 0 bases and V 7 bases, and 3 bases lay outside the gene matches. The CDR3 DNA sequence: TGCGCCAGCAAAGCGGGGACCTCCTACAATGAGCAGTTCTTC. This encodes CASKAGTSYNEQFF.

The chain combines TRBV7-3 with TRBJ2-7, with D possibly matching TRBD1 (6 bases). The germline CDR1 and CDR2 sequences are SGHTA and FQGTGA. There are 15 residues in the CDR3. V lost 5 bases, J lost 0 bases, and 14 bases lay in between. Here the CDR3 reads CASSVDRPLSYEQYF. The DNA for the CDR3 is TGTGCCAGCAGCGTCGACAGGCCCCTCTCCTACGAGCAGTACTTC.

Here the CDR3 reads CASSLNRNTEAFF. Written as DNA, the CDR3 is TGTGCCAGCAGCTTAAACAGAAACACTGAAGCTTTCTTT. The rearrangement links TRBV11-1 to TRBJ1-1; D remains unclear. This CDR3 comprises 13 residues. V shed 2 bases and J shed 2 bases, with 6 bases lying between them. Germline CDR1 and CDR2: SGHAT and FQDESV (reference sequence).

The chain links TRBV11-2 to TRBJ1-1; D gene uncertain. With 2 bases removed from V and 5 bases from J, the gap between germline ends came to 9 bases. This CDR3 has 13 residues. Germline CDR1 is SGHAT and CDR2 is FQNNGV. The CDR3 sequence: CASSLTPRTEAFF. The CDR3 coding sequence is TGTGCCAGCAGCTTAACTCCGCGGACTGAAGCTTTCTTT.

The chain uses TRBV6-4 and TRBJ2-1; 15 bases agree with TRBD2. Germline V CDR1 and CDR2: MRHNA, SNTAGT. V shed 6 bases and J 7 bases; nucleotides not matched to a gene: 7. This CDR3 has 16 amino acids. The DNA of the CDR3 is TGTGCCAGCAGCCTCGGACTAGCGGGGGGGATGAATGAGCAGTTCTTC. Residues: CASSLGLAGGMNEQFF.

V usage is TRBV18 and J usage is TRBJ2-3; 9 bases line up with TRBD1. Germline V gene lookup returns CDR1 KGHSH and CDR2 LQKENI. This CDR3 spans 15 amino acids. The V gene end was trimmed by 4 bases and the J gene end by 3 bases; junction bases not matched to a gene: 5. CDR3 sequence (DNA): TGTGCCAGCTCACTATCGACAGGGGGGACAGATACGCAGTATTTT. Its translation is CASSLSTGGTDTQYF. The whole variable domain, filled in from reference TRBV18 and TRBJ2-3, reads NAGVMQNPRHLVRRRGQEARLRCSPMKGHSHVYWYRQLPEEGLKFMVYLQKENIIDESGMPKERFSAEFPKEGPSILRIQQVVRGDSAAYFCASSLSTGGTDTQYFGPGTRLTVL.

This rearrangement joins TRBV4-2 to TRBJ2-3; 9 bases match TRBD2. After removal of 1 base from V and 5 bases from J, the junction contained 4 bases not matched to a gene. The CDR3 contains 15 residues. Looked up from germline, CDR1 is LGHNA and CDR2 is YNFKEQ. CDR3 in amino acids: CASSQGGGAGDTQYF. DNA of the CDR3: TGTGCCAGCAGCCAAGGCGGGGGGGCGGGAGATACGCAGTATTTT.

This clone has only one observation. The rearrangement uses TRBV9 and TRBJ2-2, with D possibly TRBD2 on 6 matching bases. V lost 0 bases and J 0 bases, leaving 15 bases between the germline ends. The length of the CDR3 is 18 residues. Germline CDR1 and CDR2: SGDLS and YYNGEE. CDR3: CASSVGSSGAANTGELFF. CDR3 coding DNA: TGTGCCAGCAGCGTAGGGAGTAGCGGAGCTGCGAACACCGGGGAGCTGTTTTTT.

The J gene is TRBJ1-6, the V gene TRBV4-3; weak D call: TRBD1 (6 bases). This CDR3 has 17 amino acids. Germline assignment: CDR1 LGHNA and CDR2 YSLEER. V was cut by 1 base and J by 6 bases, with 16 bases left in between. In DNA, the CDR3 is TGCGCCAGCAGCCAAGCACGCCAGGGGAAGCCTAATTCACCCCTCCACTTT. Translation gives CASSQARQGKPNSPLHF.

J is TRBJ2-7 and V is TRBV10-3; 10 bases map to TRBD1. V lost 2 bases to trimming and J lost 6 bases; unmatched junction nucleotides: 1. This CDR3 spans 13 amino acids. The germline gives CDR1 ENHRY, CDR2 SYGVKD. The CDR3 DNA sequence: TGTGCCATCAGTGAGGGGGACAGGGGCGAGCAGTACTTC. Its protein is CAISEGDRGEQYF.

The V and J genes are TRBV4-2 and TRBJ2-3; TRBD2 agrees at 7 bases. This CDR3 comprises 21 residues. The ends lost 3 bases at V and 0 bases at J; junction bases unmatched: 21. Germline V gene lookup returns CDR1 LGHNA and CDR2 YNFKEQ. Here the CDR3 reads CASSQVGGGTYPLSSTDTQYF. DNA for the CDR3: TGTGCCAGCAGCCAGGTGGGGGGAGGGACTTACCCATTATCTAGCACAGATACGCAGTATTTT.